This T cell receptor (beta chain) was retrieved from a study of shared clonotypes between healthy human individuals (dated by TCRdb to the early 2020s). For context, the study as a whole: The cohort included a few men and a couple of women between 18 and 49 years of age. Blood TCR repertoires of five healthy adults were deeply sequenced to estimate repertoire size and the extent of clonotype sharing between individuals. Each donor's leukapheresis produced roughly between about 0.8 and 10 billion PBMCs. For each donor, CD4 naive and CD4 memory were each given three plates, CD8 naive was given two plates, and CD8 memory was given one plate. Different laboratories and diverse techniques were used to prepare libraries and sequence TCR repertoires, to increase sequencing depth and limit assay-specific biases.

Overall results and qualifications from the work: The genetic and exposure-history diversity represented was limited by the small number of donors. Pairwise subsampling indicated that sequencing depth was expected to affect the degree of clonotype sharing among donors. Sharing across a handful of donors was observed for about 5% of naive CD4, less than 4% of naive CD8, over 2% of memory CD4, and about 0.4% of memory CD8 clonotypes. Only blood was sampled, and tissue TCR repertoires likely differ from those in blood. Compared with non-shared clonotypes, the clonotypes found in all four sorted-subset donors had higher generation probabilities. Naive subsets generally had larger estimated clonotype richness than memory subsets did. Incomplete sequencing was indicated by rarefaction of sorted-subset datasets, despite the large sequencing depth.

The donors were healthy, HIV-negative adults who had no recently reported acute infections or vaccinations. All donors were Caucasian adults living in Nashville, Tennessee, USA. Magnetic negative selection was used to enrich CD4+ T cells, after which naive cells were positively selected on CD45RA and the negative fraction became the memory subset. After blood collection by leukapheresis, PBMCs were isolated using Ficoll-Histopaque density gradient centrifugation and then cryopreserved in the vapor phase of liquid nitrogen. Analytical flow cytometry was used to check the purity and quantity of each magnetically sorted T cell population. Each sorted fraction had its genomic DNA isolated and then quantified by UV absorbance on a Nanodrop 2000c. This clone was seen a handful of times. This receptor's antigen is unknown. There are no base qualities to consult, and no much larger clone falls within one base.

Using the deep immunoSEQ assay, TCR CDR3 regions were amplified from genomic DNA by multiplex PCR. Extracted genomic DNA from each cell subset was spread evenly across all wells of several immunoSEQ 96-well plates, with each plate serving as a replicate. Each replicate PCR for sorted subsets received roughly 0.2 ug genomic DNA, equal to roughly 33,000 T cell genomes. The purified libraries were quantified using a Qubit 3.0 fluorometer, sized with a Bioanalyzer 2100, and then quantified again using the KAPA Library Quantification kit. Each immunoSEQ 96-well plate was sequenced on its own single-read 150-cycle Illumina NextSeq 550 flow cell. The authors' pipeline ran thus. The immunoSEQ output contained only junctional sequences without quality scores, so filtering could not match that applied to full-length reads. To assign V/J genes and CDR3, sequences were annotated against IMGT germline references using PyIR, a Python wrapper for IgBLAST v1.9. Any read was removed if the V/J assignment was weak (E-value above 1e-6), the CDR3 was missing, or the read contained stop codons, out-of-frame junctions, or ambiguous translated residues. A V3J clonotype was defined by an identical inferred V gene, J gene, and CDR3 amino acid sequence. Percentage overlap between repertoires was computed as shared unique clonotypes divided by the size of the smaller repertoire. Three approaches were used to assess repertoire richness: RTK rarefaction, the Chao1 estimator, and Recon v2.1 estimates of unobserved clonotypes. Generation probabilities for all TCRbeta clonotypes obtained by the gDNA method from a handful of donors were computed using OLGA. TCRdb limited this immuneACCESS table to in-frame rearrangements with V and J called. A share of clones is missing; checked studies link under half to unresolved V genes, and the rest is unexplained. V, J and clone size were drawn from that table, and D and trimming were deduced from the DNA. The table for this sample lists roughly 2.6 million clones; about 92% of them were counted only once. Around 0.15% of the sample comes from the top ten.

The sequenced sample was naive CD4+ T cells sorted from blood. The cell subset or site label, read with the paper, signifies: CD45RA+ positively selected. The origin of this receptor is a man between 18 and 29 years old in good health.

The sequence in DNA is TGTGCCAGCAGTCAGGAGTCACCCCTCCACTTT. It codes for CASSQESPLHF. Recombination connected TRBV2 to TRBJ1-6, with no confident D gene call. From the cysteine through the phenylalanine, the CDR3 covers 11 amino acids. Only CDR3 DNA is held: 33 bases, read in frame from base 1. CDR1 and CDR2 are drawn from the germline V gene: SNHLY, FYNNEI. Trimming costs V 5 bases and J 10 bases, and their ends lie 6 bases apart.